Listed below are T cell receptor beta chains from one sample, sequenced in a study of cytomegalovirus exposure and HLA in healthy donors. The repertoire was sequenced with immunoSEQ multiplex PCR; TCRdb's copy has only in-frame clones and lacks some. The table has 95,000 to 110,000 clones, roughly three quarters seen once. The sequencing input was PBMCs. These TCRs come from a man aged 18 to 29 in good health and CMV-seronegative. Both conserved end residues are part of each CDR3.

CDR3 protein,V gene
CSSEGQGRETQYF,TRBV29-1
CSVEEQGSWDEAFF,TRBV29-1
CASRQGGGEKLFF,TRBV28
CASSSYSNEQYF,TRBV6-6
CASSPTSGGAKYKTQYF,TRBV7-6
CASSERGVGELFF,TRBV2
CASSPGVWGAGELFF,TRBV7-8
CASRTAGMNTEAFF,TRBV6-5
CASGRTDDQPQHF,TRBV2
CASSDKRLTSYEQYF,TRBV11-2
CAIGLTPGQGKDEQYF,TRBV10-3
CASGPLYNEQFF,TRBV14
CASSARDRGLFF,TRBV19
CASSLTLSPNEKLFF,TRBV5-4
CASSPFGSYNEQFF,TRBV7-2
CASSLFPGQGINQPQHF,TRBV7-9
CASSPPPGRGYTF,TRBV7-8
CASSDRLGVASSYNSPLHF,TRBV2
CASSPRGGGSGNTIYF,TRBV19
CASRWVGLSNQPQHF,TRBV27
CASSVEQIITGELFF,TRBV9
CASSDVLDRATTGELFF,TRBV25-1
CASSRDSGVLNEQFF,TRBV10-1
CATLGRPYEQYF,TRBV6-1
CASSQSSQGNSYEQYF,TRBV23-1
CSALQTGYRHF,TRBV20-1
CASRKQQGSGNEQFF,TRBV28
CASSPPRGGGSDTQYF,TRBV18
CASSGGDYEQYF,TRBV2
CASSLALVRGLLNYGYTF,TRBV5-1
CASSSYRAPEAFF,TRBV6-5
CASSRQGGTEAFF,TRBV5-5
CASSPKVRVYEQYF,TRBV7-9
CASSLGGNGNTIYF,TRBV5-1
CASSLAGGANTGELFF,TRBV7-6
CASSPSDREGGYTF,TRBV27
CASSEGQYTDTQYF,TRBV25-1
CASSVRAGGFEQFF,TRBV5-6
CASSGEDRPNYGYTF,TRBV5-6
CASSLGGTGAYEQYF,TRBV27
CASSDRGDTQYF,TRBV2
CASSLRTGVGTEAFF,TRBV11-1
CASSSRISGGTGELFF,TRBV7-6
CASSGRENYGYTF,TRBV2
CASSHLNSHRRGYTF,TRBV5-4
CASSIGRGQPQHF,TRBV19
CASSAQERGGEAFF,TRBV7-9
CASRLSGGETQYF,TRBV6-5
CASSHTGWDTEAFF,TRBV5-5
CASSFGRGRDEKLFF,TRBV27
CASPVGGGAGDTQYF,TRBV19
CATSRGERAEQFF,TRBV15
CASSLAVSGRVGYTF,TRBV7-8
CASSLGARGTEAFF,TRBV7-2
CASSTGPTAQYF,TRBV10-1
CASSPGGGIYGYTF,TRBV19
CASRLAEEYEQYF,TRBV7-2
CSSSDRKGEAFF,TRBV7-9
CASRGGGSSYEQYF,TRBV28
CASTRTTGAYEQYF,TRBV6-1